The 21 T cell receptor beta chains below were found in one sample sequenced in a study of Tregs in tolerant kidney transplant recipients. Measured with immunoSEQ multiplex PCR; TCRdb has only the in-frame clones, and not every one. The sample lists nearly 95,000 clones; over 85% were seen once. The sequenced sample was CD4+ T cells from blood, obtained before the transplant. These receptors all come from a human donor who received a combined kidney and bone marrow transplant.

This clone was counted once. CDR3 nucleotides: TGTGCCAGCAGTTTTATAAACTCCCACTATGGCTACACCTTC. Translating it yields CASSFINSHYGYTF. The rearrangement uses TRBV28 and TRBJ1-2; D ambiguous. The V gene lost 3 bases and the J gene lost 3 bases, with 11 bases spanning the gap. Germline CDR1 and CDR2: MDHEN and SYDVKM. The length of the CDR3 is 14 residues.

As to this clone: Other DNA variants within this sample encode the same CDR3. The chain is built from TRBV7-3 and TRBJ1-6; 8 nucleotides line up with TRBD1. The CDR3 loop spans 13 amino acids. Looked up from germline, CDR1 is SGHTA and CDR2 is FQGTGA. V was pared by 3 bases and J by 10 bases, with 2 bases of the junction left unmatched. CDR3 region: CASSLDRESPLHF. In DNA form, the CDR3 reads TGTGCCAGCAGCTTGGACAGGGAATCACCCCTCCACTTT.

The gene calls are TRBV10-3 and TRBJ1-3, with D possibly being TRBD1 (6 bases). The V gene lost 3 bases and the J gene lost 2 bases, with 14 bases spanning the gap. Germline CDR1 and CDR2: ENHRY and SYGVKD. The CDR3 spans 16 residues. CDR3 in amino acids: CAISERGSGTGNTIYF. The CDR3 DNA follows: TGTGCCATCAGTGAAAGGGGGTCGGGGACTGGAAACACCATATATTTT.

CDR3 region: CASSVGSGGRETQYF. As DNA, the CDR3 is TGTGCCAGCAGCGTAGGGTCGGGGGGAAGGGAGACCCAGTACTTC. This chain uses TRBV9 with TRBJ2-5, with 7 bases identical to TRBD2. Trimming took 0 bases from V and 5 from J; bases not matched to a gene: 7. The CDR3 loop spans 15 amino acids. CDR1 and CDR2 (germline): SGDLS, YYNGEE.

This clone was counted a single time. The chain is built from TRBV4-2 and TRBJ2-3, with no clear D. Germline-derived CDR1 and CDR2 are LGHNA and YNFKEQ. This CDR3 is built from 13 residues. V was trimmed by 4 bases and J by 4 bases, leaving 9 bases between them. Here the CDR3 reads CASSPLVPDTQYF. CDR3 bases: TGTGCCAGCAGCCCTTTAGTGCCAGATACGCAGTATTTT.

This clone was seen a single time. The rearrangement links TRBV7-9 to TRBJ1-1; TRBD1 is a possible D gene (6 bases). The germline V gene encodes CDR1 SEHNR and CDR2 FQNEAQ (reference sequence). The CDR3 has 14 residues. V was cut by 6 bases and J by 2 bases, with 13 bases left in between. In DNA, the CDR3 is TGTGCCAGCAGTCGGACAGAACGCAACACTGAAGCTTTCTTT. Translation: CASSRTERNTEAFF.

V and J are TRBV27 and TRBJ2-5; 9 nucleotides line up with TRBD2. V gave up 2 bases and J gave up 6 bases; unmatched junction bases: 7. CDR3 length equals 15 residues. The germline CDR1 and CDR2 sequences are MNHEY and SMNVEV (reference sequence). CDR3 DNA sequence: TGTGCCAGCAGTTTACTAGCGGGAATTGCGCAGACCCAGTACTTC. Translation: CASSLLAGIAQTQYF.

V is TRBV10-3 and J is TRBJ2-1, with 11 bases fitting TRBD2. This CDR3 spans 15 amino acids. Germline CDR1 and CDR2: ENHRY and SYGVKD. Germline trimming cut 0 bases from V and 9 bases from J; bases unmatched to any gene: 4. The CDR3 protein is CAISESSGRAAEQFF. DNA for the CDR3: TGTGCCATCAGTGAGTCTAGCGGGAGGGCCGCTGAGCAGTTCTTC.

The gene calls are TRBV11-3 and TRBJ2-5, with 7 bases lining up with TRBD2. Germline CDR1 and CDR2: SGHNT and YENEEA. The CDR3 consists of 14 residues. The V gene end was trimmed by 3 bases and the J gene end by 5 bases; junction bases not matched to a gene: 6. CDR3 coding DNA: TGTGCCAGCAGCTTGGGAGGGGCAGGGGAGACCCAGTACTTC. Translation: CASSLGGAGETQYF.

The chain uses TRBV7-6 and TRBJ2-2, with TRBD1 identical over 9 bases. With V trimmed by 3 bases and J by 5 bases, 13 bases remained unmatched. The CDR3 runs 18 residues. The germline V gene has CDR1 SGHVS and CDR2 FNYEAQ. Here the CDR3 reads CASSFSPNRGRRTGELFF. In DNA form, the CDR3 reads TGTGCCAGCAGCTTTAGTCCTAACAGGGGGCGTCGGACCGGGGAGCTGTTTTTT. The whole variable domain, filled in from reference TRBV7-6 and TRBJ2-2, reads GAGVSQSPRYKVTKRGQDVALRCDPISGHVSLYWYRQALGQGPEFLTYFNYEAQQDKSGLPNDRFSAERPEGSISTLTIQRTEQRDSAMYRCASSFSPNRGRRTGELFFGEGSRLTVL.

In this sample, this clone turned up once. The rearrangement links TRBV5-6 to TRBJ1-2, with 7 bases matching TRBD1. Germline CDR1 is SGHDT and CDR2 is YYEEEE. The junction had 7 bases not matched to a gene; V was cut back by 3 bases and J by 5 bases. The CDR3 has 14 residues. The CDR3 spells CASSSLDRAYGYTF. In DNA form, the CDR3 reads TGTGCCAGCAGCTCGCTCGACAGGGCATATGGCTACACCTTC. Full variable domain (rest looked up from reference TRBV5-6 and TRBJ1-2): DAGVTQSPTHLIKTRGQQVTLRCSPKSGHDTVSWYQQALGQGPQFIFQYYEEEERQRGNFPDRFSGHQFPNYSSELNVNALLLGDSALYLCASSSLDRAYGYTFGSGTRLTVV.

The chain links TRBV6-1 to TRBJ2-1; 8 bases line up with TRBD1. Trimming at V came to 3 bases and at J to 6 bases, leaving 7 bases not matched to a gene. CDR1 and CDR2 from the germline V gene are MNHNS and SASEGT. The CDR3 totals 15 residues. CDR3: CASSEQGAVGNEQFF. The CDR3 DNA follows: TGTGCCAGCAGTGAGCAGGGGGCTGTGGGCAATGAGCAGTTCTTC.

The rearrangement joins TRBV29-1 to TRBJ1-1; D is undetermined. CDR1 and CDR2 (germline): SQVTM, ANQGSEA. V lost 3 bases, J lost 2 bases, and 10 bases lay in between. There are 13 residues in the CDR3. As DNA, the CDR3 is TGCAGCGTTGAGGTAGCCCTAAACACTGAAGCTTTCTTT. It yields the protein CSVEVALNTEAFF.

On this clone: At one boundary the junction diverges from the germline segment, which might be a read error. CDR3 nucleotides: TGTGCCAGCAGCTCGGGACAGAACTTC. This translates into CASSSGQNF. This chain connects TRBV7-9 to TRBJ2-7; 7 bases are a match to TRBD1. The CDR3 spans 9 residues. Germline V gene data show CDR1 as SEHNR and CDR2 as FQNEAQ (reference sequence).

Worth noting for this clone: The same CDR3 also results from other DNA sequences found in this sample. The chain recombines TRBV5-8 with TRBJ1-5; D perhaps matches TRBD1 (5 bases). Germline CDR1 is SGHTS and CDR2 is YDEGEE. The CDR3 is made up of 17 amino acids. Trimming removed 1 base at V and 4 bases at J, with 18 bases between. CDR3 nucleotide sequence: TGTGCCAGCAGCTTGTCCAGGGCCTCTCGACCAAATCAGCCCCAGCATTTT. Translating gives CASSLSRASRPNQPQHF.

This clone has only one observation. The rearrangement links TRBV5-4 to TRBJ2-1; TRBD2 agrees at 10 bases. Germline CDR1 and CDR2: SGHNT and YYREEE (reference sequence). V dropped 5 bases and J dropped 0; count of bases not matched to a gene: 8. CDR3 length: 17 residues. The chain's CDR3 is CASRGGLAVSSYNEQFF. The CDR3 region has the DNA TGTGCCAGCAGGGGAGGACTAGCGGTAAGCTCCTACAATGAGCAGTTCTTC.

This clone was counted only a few times. The V gene is TRBV6-1, the J gene TRBJ2-7; tentatively, D is TRBD2 (5 bases). CDR1 and CDR2 (germline): MNHNS, SASEGT. Trimming stripped 5 bases from V and 2 bases from J, with 10 bases between. The CDR3 is made up of 13 amino acids. CDR3 amino acids: CASSPLGAYEQYF. The DNA of the CDR3 is TGTGCCAGCAGTCCTCTGGGAGCCTACGAGCAGTACTTC.

The chain joins TRBV19 to TRBJ2-1; TRBD2 agrees at 12 bases. Per germline, CDR1 LNHDA and CDR2 SQIVND (reference sequence). Unmatched junction bases numbered 9, after V lost 6 bases and J lost 12 bases. This CDR3 has 14 residues. The CDR3 sequence: CASRSTSGRMVQFF. The CDR3 DNA reads TGTGCCAGTAGGTCGACTAGCGGGAGAATGGTGCAGTTCTTC.

This sequence joins TRBV21-1 and TRBJ2-7; the D call TRBD2 from the table was never checked on the DNA. TRBV21-1 is tagged as a pseudogene. CDR3 size: 21 residues. The CDR3 coding sequence is TGTGCCAGCAGCAAAATCACAGGGACGCCCGGGACTAGCGCGTACGTCGACGAGCAGTACTTC. Its translation is CASSKITGTPGTSAYVDEQYF.

The chain recombines TRBV5-1 with TRBJ2-3, with TRBD1 identical over 11 bases. The CDR3 is 14 amino acids. V lost 2 bases to trimming and J lost 5 bases; unmatched junction nucleotides: 1. Germline V CDR1 and CDR2: SGHRS, YFSETQ. Here the CDR3 reads CASSFGTGGDTQYF. The CDR3 DNA reads TGCGCCAGCAGCTTTGGGACAGGGGGAGATACGCAGTATTTT.

The rearrangement joins TRBV9 to TRBJ1-4; maybe TRBD1 (5 bases). Looked up from germline, CDR1 is SGDLS and CDR2 is YYNGEE. This CDR3 contains 14 residues. The V end lost 3 bases, the J end lost 4 bases, and 10 bases lay between the germline ends. CDR3 protein: CASSAEGVNEKLFF. The DNA of the CDR3 is TGTGCCAGCAGCGCCGAAGGGGTTAATGAAAAACTGTTTTTT.